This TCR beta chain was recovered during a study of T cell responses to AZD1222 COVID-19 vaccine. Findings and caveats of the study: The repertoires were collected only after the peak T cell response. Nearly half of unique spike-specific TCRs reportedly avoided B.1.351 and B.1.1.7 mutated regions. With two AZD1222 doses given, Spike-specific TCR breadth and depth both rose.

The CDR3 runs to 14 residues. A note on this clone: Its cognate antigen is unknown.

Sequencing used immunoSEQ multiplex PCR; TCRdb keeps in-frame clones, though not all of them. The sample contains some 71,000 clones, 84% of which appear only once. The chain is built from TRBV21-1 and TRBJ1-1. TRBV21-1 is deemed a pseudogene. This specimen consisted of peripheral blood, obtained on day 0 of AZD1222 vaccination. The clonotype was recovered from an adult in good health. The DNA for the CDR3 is TGTGCCAGCAGCAACGGAGGGGGGAACACTGAAGCTTTCTTT. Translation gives CASSNGGGNTEAFF.